This entry features one TCR beta chain sequence. The data are from a study of beta chain features in type 1 diabetes. Sorted populations all exceeded 95% purity. V dropped 3 bases and J dropped 2 bases, with 14 bases sitting between them. Germline V gene data show CDR1 as SNHLY and CDR2 as FYNNEI. The CDR3 extends over 15 amino acids. The study reverse transcribed the entire isolated RNA, so it sequenced expressed TCRB transcripts. Each sample of naive, central memory or regulatory T cells had, on average, about 3.57 million reads. Only in-frame clones appear in the TCRdb table, and some are missing; sequencing was by immunoSEQ multiplex PCR. The table shows roughly 350,000 clones, with approximately 10% occurring only once.

This sequence originates from a woman in her twenties or thirties in good health. The chain recombines TRBV2 with TRBJ2-7, with D maybe TRBD1 (6 bases). Sequenced sample: naive CD4+ T cells from blood. The CDR3 DNA reads TGTGCCAGCAGTGATGTCGGACAGTGGACCTACGAGCAGTACTTC. It specifies CASSDVGQWTYEQYF.